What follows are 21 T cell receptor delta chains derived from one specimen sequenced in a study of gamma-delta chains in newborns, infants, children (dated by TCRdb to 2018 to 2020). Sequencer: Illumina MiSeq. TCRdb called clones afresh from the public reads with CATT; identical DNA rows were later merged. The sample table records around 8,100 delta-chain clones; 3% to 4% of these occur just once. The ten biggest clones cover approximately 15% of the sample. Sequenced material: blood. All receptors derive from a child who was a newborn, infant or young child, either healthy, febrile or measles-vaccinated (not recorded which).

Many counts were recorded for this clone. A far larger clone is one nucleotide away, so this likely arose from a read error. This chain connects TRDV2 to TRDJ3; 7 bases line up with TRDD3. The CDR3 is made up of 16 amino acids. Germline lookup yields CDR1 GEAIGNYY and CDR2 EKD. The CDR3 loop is CACDWGSSWDARQMFF. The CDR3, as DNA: TGTGCCTGTGACTGGGGGAGCTCCTGGGACGCCCGACAGATGTTTTTC.

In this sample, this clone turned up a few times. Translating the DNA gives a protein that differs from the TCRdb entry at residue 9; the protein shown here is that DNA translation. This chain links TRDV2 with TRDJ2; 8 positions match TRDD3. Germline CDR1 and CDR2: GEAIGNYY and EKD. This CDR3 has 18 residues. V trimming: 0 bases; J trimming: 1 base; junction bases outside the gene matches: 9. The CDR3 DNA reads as TGTGCCTGTGACACCGATGGGGGATCCTCCCGTTTGACAGCACAACTCTTCTTT. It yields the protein CACDTDGGSSRLTAQLFF.

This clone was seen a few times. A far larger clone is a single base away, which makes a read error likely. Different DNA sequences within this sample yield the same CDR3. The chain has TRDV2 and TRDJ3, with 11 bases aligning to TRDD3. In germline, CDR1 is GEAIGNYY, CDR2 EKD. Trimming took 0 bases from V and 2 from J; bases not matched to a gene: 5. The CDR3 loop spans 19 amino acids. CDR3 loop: CACDTVLGDSPWDTRQMFF. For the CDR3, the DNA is TGTGCCTGTGACACCGTACTGGGGGATAGCCCCTGGGACACCCGACAGATGTTTTTC.

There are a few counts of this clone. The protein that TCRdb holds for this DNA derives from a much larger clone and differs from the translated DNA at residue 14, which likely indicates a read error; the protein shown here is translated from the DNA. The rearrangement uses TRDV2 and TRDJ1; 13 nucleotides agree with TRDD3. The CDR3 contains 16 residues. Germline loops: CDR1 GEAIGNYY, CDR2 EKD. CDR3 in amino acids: CACDILGDTYTDKPIF. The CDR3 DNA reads TGTGCCTGTGACATACTGGGGGATACGTACACCGATAAACCCATCTTT.

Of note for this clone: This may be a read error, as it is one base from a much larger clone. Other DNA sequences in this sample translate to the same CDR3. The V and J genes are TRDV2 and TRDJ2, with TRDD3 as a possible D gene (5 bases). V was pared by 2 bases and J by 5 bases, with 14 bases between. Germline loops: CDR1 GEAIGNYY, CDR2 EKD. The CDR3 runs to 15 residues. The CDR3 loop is CACDRGLGDTAQLFF. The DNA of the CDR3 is TGTGCCTGTGACAGGGGGCTGGGAGATACAGCACAACTCTTCTTT.

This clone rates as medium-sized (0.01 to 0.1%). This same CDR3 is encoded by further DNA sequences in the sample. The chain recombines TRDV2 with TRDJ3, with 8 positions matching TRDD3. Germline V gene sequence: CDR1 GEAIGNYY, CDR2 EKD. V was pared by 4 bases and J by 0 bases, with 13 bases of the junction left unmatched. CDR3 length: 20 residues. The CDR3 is CACDSPLGILGSWDTRQMFF. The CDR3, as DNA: TGTGCCTGTGATTCCCCCTTGGGGATACTTGGCTCCTGGGACACCCGACAGATGTTTTTC.

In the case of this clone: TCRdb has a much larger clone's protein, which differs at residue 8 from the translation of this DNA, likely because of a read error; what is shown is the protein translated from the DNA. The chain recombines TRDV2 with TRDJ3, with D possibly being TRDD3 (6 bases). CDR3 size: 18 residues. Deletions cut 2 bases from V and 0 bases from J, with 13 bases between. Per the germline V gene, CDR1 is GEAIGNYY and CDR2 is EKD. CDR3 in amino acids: CACDNTGRYSWDTRQMFF. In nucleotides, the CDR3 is TGTGCCTGTGACAATACTGGGAGATACTCCTGGGACACCCGACAGATGTTTTTC.

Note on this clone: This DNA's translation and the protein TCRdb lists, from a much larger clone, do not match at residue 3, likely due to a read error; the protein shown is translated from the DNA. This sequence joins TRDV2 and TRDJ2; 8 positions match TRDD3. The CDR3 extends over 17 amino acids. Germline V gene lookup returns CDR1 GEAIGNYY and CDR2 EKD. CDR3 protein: CARDPVLGGALTAQLFF. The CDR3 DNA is TGTGCCCGTGACCCCGTACTGGGGGGGGCTTTGACAGCACAACTCTTCTTT.

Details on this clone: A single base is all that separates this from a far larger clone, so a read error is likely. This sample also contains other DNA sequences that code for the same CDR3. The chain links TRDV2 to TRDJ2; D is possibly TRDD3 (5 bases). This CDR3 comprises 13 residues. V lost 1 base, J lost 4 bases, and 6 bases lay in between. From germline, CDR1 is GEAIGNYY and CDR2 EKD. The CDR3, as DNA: TGTGCCTGTGACACTTGGGGGACAGCACAACTCTTCTTT. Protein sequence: CACDTWGTAQLFF.

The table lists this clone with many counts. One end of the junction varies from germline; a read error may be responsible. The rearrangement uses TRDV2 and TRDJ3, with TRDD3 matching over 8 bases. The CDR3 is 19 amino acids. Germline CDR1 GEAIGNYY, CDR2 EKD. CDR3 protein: CACDTGGGFNSWDTRQVFF. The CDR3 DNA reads TGTGCCTGTGACACCGGTGGGGGATTCAACTCCTGGGACACCCGACAGGTGTTTTTC.

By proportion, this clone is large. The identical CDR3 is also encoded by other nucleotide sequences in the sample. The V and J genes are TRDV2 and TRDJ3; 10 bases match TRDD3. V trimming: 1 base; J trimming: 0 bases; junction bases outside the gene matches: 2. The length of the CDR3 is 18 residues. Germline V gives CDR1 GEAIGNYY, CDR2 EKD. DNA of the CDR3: TGTGCCTGTGACACTGGGGGATACAGCTCCTGGGACACCCGACAGATGTTTTTC. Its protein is CACDTGGYSSWDTRQMFF.

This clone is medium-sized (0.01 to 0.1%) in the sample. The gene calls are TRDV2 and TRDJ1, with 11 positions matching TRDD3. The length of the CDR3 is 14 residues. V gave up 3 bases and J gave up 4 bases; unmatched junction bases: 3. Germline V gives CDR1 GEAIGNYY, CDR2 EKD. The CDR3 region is CACDRLGDNDKLIF. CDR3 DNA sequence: TGTGCCTGTGACCGACTGGGGGATAACGATAAACTCATCTTT.

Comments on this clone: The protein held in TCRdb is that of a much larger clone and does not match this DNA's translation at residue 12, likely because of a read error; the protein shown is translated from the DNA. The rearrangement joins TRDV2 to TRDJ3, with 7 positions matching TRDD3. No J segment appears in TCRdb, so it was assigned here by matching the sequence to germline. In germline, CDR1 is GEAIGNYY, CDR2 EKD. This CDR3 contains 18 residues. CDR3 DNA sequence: TGTGCCTGTGACACCGCGGATACGGGCTCCTGGGGCACCCGACAGATGTTTTTC. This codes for CACDTADTGSWGTRQMFF.

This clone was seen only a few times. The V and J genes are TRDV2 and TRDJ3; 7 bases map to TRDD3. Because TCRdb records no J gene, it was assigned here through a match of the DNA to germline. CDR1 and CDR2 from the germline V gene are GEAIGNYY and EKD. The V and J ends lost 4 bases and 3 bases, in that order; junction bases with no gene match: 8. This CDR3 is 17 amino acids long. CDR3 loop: CACDTVLGNWDTRQMFF. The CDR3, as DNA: TGTGCCTGTGATACCGTACTGGGGAACTGGGACACCCGACAGATGTTTTTC.

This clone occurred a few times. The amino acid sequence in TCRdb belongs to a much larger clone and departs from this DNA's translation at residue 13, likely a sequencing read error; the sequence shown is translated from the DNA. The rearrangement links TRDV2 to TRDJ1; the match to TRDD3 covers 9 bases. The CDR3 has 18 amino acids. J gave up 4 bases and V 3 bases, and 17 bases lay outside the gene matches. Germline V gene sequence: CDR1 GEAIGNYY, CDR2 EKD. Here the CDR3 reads CACDLLTGGREYIDKLIF. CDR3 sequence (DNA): TGTGCCTGTGACCTGCTTACTGGGGGACGGGAATACATCGATAAACTCATCTTT.

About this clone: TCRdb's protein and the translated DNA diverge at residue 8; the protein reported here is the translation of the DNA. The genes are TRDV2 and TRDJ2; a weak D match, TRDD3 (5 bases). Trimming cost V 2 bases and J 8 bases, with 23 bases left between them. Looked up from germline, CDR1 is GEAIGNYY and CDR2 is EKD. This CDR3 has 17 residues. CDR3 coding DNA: TGTGCCTGTGACAGTCTACTGAGGGATCGAGGGTCGGCACAACTCTTCTTT. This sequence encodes CACDSLLRDRGSAQLFF.

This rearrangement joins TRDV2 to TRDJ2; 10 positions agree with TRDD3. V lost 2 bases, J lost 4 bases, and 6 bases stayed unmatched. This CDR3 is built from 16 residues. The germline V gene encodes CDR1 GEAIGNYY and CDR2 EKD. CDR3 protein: CACDNVGGYETAQLFF. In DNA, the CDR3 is TGTGCCTGTGACAACGTGGGGGGATACGAGACAGCACAACTCTTCTTT.

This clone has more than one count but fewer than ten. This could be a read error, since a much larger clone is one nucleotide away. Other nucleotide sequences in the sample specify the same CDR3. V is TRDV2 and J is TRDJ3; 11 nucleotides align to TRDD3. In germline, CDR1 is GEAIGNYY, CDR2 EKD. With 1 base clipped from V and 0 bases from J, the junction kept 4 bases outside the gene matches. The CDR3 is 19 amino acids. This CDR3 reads CACDTGGYESSWDTRQMFF. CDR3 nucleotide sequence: TGTGCCTGTGACACTGGGGGATACGAGAGCTCCTGGGACACCCGACAGATGTTTTTC.

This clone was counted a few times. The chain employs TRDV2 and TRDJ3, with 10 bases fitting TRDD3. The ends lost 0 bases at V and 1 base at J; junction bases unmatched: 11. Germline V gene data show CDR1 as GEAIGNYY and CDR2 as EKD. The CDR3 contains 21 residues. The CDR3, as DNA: TGTGCCTGTGACACCGTGGGTACTGGGGGATGCTCGTCCTGGGACACCCGACAGATGTTTTTC. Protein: CACDTVGTGGCSSWDTRQMFF.

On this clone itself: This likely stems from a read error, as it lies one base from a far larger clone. Written as DNA, the CDR3 is TGTGCCTGTGACTGGGGGACCTGGGACACCCGACAGACGTTTTTC. Translating gives CACDWGTWDTRQTFF. This rearrangement joins TRDV2 to TRDJ3; TRDD3 matches at 7 bases. CDR1 and CDR2 (germline): GEAIGNYY, EKD. The CDR3 consists of 15 residues.

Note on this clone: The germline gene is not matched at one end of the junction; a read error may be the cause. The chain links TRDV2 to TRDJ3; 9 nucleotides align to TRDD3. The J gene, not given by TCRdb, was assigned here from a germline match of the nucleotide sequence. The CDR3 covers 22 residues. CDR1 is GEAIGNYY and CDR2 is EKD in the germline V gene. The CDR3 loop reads CACGTAHLGDMTSSWDTRQMFF. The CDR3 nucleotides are TGTGCCTGTGGCACCGCACACTTGGGGGATATGACCAGCTCCTGGGACACCCGACAGATGTTTTTC.